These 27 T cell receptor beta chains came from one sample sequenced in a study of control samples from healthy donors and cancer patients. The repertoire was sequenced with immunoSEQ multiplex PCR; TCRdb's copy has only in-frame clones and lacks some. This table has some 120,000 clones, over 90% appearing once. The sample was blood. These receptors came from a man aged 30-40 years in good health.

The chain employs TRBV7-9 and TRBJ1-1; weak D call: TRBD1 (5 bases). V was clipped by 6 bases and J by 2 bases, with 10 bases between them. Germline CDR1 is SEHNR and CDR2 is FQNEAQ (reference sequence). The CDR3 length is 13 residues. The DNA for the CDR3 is TGTGCCAGCAGTGGGGGATATAACACTGAAGCTTTCTTT. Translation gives CASSGGYNTEAFF.

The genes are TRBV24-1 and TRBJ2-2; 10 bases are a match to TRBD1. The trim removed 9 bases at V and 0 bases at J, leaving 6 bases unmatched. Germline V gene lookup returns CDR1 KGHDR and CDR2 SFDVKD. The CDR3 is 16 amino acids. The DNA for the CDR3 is TGTGCCACCTCCGGGACAGGGGTATCGAACACCGGGGAGCTGTTTTTT. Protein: CATSGTGVSNTGELFF.

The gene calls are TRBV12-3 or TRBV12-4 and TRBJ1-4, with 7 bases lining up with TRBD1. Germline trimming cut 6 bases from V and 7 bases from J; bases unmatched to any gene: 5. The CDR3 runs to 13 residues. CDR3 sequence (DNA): TGTGCCAGCAGCCGAAACAGGGGTGAAAAACTGTTTTTT. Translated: CASSRNRGEKLFF.

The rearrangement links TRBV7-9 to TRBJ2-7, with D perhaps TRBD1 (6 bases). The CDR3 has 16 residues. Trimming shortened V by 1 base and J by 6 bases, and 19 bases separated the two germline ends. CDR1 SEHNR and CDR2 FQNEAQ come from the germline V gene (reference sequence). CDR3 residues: CASSLGPRARGGEQYF. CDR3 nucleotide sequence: TGTGCCAGCAGCTTAGGGCCACGGGCGAGAGGGGGCGAGCAGTACTTC.

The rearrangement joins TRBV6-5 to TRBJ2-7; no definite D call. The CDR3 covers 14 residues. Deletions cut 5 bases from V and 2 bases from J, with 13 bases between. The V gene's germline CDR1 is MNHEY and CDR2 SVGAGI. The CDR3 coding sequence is TGTGCCAGCAGTCTGCGGCTCGCCACCTACGAGCAGTACTTC. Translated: CASSLRLATYEQYF.

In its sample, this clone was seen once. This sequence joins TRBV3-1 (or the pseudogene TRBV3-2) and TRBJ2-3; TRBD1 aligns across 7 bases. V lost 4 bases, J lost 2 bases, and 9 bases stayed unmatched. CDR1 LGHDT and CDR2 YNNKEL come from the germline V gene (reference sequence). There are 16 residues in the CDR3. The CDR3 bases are TGTGCCAGCAGCCCCGACGAGGGGGCTAACACAGATACGCAGTATTTT. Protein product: CASSPDEGANTDTQYF.

In DNA, the CDR3 is TGTGCCAGCAGATCCAGCGGGGGGTACAATGAGCAGTTCTTC. Protein product: CASRSSGGYNEQFF. This chain joins TRBV6-5 and TRBJ2-1; 9 bases fit TRBD2. Germline CDR1 and CDR2: MNHEY and SVGAGI. With 6 bases clipped from V and 4 bases from J, the junction kept 4 bases outside the gene matches. The CDR3 length is 14 residues.

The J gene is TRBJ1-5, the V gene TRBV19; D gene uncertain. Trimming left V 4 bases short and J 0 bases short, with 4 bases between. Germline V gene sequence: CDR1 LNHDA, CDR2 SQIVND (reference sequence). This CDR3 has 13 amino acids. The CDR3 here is CASSTISNQPQHF. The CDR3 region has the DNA TGTGCCAGTAGTACGATTAGCAATCAGCCCCAGCATTTT.

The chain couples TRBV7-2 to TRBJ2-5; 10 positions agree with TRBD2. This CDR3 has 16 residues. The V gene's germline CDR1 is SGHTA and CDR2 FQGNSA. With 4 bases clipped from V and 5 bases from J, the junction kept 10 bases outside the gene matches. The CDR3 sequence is CASSSERGGLRETQYF. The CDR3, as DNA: TGTGCCAGCAGCTCCGAGCGGGGGGGCCTTCGTGAGACCCAGTACTTC.

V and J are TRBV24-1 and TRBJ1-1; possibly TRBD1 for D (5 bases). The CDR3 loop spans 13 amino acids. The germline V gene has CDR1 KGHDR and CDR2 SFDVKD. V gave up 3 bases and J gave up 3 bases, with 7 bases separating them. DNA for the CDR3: TGTGCCACCAGTGATGGGGGTGACACTGAAGCTTTCTTT. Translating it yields CATSDGGDTEAFF.

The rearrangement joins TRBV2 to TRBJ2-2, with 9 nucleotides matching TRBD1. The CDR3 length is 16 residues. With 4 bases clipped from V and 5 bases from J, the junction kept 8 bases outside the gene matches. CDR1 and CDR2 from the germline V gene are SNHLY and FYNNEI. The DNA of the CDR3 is TGTGCCAGCAGTGGCCGGACAGGGGCCGTAACCGGGGAGCTGTTTTTT. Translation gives CASSGRTGAVTGELFF.

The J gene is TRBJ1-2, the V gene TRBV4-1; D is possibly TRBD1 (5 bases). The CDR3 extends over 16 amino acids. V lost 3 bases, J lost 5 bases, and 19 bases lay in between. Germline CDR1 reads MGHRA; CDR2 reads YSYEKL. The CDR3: CASSHNLGRNSYGYTF. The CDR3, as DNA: TGCGCCAGCAGCCATAATTTGGGACGGAACTCTTATGGCTACACCTTC.

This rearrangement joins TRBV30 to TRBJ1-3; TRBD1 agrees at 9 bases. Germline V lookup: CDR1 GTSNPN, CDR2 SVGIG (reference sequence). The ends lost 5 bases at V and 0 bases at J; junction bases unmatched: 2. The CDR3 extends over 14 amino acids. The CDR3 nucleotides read TGTGCCTGGGGGACAGGGAGCTCTGGAAACACCATATATTTT. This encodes CAWGTGSSGNTIYF.

The CDR3 bases are TGTGCCTGGAGTATAGGGACAGATACGCAGTATTTT. It yields the protein CAWSIGTDTQYF. V is TRBV30 and J is TRBJ2-3; D unclear. The CDR3 consists of 12 residues. The V and J ends lost 2 bases and 3 bases respectively, with 6 bases between them. Germline V gene sequence: CDR1 GTSNPN, CDR2 SVGIG (reference sequence).

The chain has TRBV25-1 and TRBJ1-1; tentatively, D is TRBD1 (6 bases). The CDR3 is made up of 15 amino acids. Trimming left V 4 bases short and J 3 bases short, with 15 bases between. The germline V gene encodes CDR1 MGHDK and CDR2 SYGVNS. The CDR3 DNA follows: TGTGCCAGCAGTGGGTCCCCCGAGGGGGACACTGAAGCTTTCTTT. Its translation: CASSGSPEGDTEAFF.

Written as DNA, the CDR3 is TGCGCCAGCAGCCCGACATGGGCAGGGGGCTCTAACTATGGCTACACCTTC. It translates to CASSPTWAGGSNYGYTF. V usage is TRBV5-1 and J usage is TRBJ1-2, with 8 bases lining up with TRBD1. Trimming removed 4 bases from V and 0 bases from J; junction bases left unmatched: 11. The CDR3 spans 17 residues. Germline CDR1 SGHRS, CDR2 YFSETQ.

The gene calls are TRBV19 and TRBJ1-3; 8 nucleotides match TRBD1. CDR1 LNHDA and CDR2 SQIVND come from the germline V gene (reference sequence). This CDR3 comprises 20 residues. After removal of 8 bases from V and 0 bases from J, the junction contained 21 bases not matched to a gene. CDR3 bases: TGTGCCAGTTCACACGGCAGGGGGCTTCGGTTTATCCACTCTGGAAACACCATATATTTT. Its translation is CASSHGRGLRFIHSGNTIYF.

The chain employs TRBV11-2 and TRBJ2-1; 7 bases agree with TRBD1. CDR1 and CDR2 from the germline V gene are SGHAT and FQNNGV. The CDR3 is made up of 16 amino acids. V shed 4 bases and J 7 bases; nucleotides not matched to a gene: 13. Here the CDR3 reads CASSSSLQGSRNEQFF. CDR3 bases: TGTGCCAGCAGCTCCAGCCTACAGGGGTCAAGGAATGAGCAGTTCTTC.

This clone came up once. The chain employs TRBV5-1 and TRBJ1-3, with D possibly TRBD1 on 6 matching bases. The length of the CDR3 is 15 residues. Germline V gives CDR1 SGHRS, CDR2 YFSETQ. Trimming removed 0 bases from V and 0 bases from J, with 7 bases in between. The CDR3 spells CASSLGTDSGNTIYF. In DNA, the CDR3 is TGCGCCAGCAGCTTGGGGACAGACTCTGGAAACACCATATATTTT.

The CDR3 DNA sequence: TGTGCCAGCAGCGTAGGTCTTCGACTCACTGAAGCTTTCTTT. Translated: CASSVGLRLTEAFF. The chain links TRBV9 to TRBJ1-1; D remains unclear. The CDR3 runs to 14 residues. Trimming shortened V by 0 bases and J by 4 bases, and 10 bases separated the two germline ends. Germline values: CDR1 SGDLS, CDR2 YYNGEE.

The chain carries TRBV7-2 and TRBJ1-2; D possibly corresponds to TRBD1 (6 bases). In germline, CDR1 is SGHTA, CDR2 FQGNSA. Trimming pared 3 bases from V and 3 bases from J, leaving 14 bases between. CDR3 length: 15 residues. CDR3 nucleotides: TGTGCCAGCAGCTTCAGATTAGCAGGGGACTATGGCTACACCTTC. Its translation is CASSFRLAGDYGYTF.

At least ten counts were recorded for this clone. The CDR3 loop reads CASSQTLGGQPQHF. The CDR3 nucleotides are TGTGCCAGCAGCCAAACCCTGGGGGGGCAGCCCCAGCATTTT. The V and J genes are TRBV4-2 and TRBJ1-5, with TRBD1 as a possible D gene (5 bases). This CDR3 region has 14 residues. The germline CDR1 and CDR2 sequences are LGHNA and YNFKEQ. V lost 2 bases, J lost 7 bases, and 12 bases lay in between.

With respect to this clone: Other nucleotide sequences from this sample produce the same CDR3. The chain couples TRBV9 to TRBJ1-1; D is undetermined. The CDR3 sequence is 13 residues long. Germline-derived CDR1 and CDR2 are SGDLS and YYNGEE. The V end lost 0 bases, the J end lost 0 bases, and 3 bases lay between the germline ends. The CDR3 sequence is CASSVVVNTEAFF. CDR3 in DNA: TGTGCCAGCAGCGTAGTAGTGAACACTGAAGCTTTCTTT. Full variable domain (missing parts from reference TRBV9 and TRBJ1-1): DSGVTQTPKHLITATGQRVTLRCSPRSGDLSVYWYQQSLDQGLQFLIQYYNGEERAKGNILERFSAQQFPDLHSELNLSSLELGDSALYFCASSVVVNTEAFFGQGTRLTVV.

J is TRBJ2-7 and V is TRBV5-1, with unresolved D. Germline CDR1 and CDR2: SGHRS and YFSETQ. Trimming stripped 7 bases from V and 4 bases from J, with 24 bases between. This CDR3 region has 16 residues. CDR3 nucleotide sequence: TGCGCCAGCGCCTTAACACCCGAACGGGCTGGTTACGAGCAGTACTTC. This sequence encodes CASALTPERAGYEQYF. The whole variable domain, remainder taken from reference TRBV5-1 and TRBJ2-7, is KAGVTQTPRYLIKTRGQQVTLSCSPISGHRSVSWYQQTPGQGLQFLFEYFSETQRNKGNFPGRFSGRQFSNSRSEMNVSTLELGDSALYLCASALTPERAGYEQYFGPGTRLTVT.

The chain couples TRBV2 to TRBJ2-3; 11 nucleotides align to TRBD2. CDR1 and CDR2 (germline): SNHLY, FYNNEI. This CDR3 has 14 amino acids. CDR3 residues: CAGASGGLTDTQYF. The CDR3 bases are TGTGCTGGGGCTAGCGGGGGGTTGACAGATACGCAGTATTTT.

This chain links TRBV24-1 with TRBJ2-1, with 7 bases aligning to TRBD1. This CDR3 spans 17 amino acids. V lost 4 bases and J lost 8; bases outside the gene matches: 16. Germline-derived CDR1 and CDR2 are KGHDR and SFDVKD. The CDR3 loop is CATSDRSGTAGRDEQFF. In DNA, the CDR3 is TGTGCCACCAGTGACCGGTCCGGGACAGCTGGCCGCGATGAGCAGTTCTTC.

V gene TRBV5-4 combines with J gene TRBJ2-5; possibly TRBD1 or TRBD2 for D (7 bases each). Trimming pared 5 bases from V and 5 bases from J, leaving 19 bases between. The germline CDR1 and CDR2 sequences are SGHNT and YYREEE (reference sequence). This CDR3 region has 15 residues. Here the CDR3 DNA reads TGTGCCAGCAGTACGCGACAGGGAGGGGTGGAGACCCAGTACTTC. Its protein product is CASSTRQGGVETQYF.